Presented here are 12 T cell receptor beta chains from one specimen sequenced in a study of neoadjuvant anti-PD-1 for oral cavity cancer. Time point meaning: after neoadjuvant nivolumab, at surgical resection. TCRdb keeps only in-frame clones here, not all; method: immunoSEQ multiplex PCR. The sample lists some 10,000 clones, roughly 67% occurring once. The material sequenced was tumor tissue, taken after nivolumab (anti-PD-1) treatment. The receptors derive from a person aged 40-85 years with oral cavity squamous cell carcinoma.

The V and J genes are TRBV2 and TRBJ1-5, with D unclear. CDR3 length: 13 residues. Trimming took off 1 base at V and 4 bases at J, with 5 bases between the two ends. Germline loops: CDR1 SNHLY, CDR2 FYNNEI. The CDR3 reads CASSEEENQPQHF. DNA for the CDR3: TGTGCCAGCAGTGAAGAGGAAAATCAGCCCCAGCATTTT.

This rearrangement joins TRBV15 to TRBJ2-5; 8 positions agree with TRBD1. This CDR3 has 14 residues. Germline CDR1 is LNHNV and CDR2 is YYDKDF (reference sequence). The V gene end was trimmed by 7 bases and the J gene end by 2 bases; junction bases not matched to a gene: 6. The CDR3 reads CATTTGTGQETQYF. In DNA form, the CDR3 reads TGTGCCACCACTACCGGGACAGGTCAAGAGACCCAGTACTTC.

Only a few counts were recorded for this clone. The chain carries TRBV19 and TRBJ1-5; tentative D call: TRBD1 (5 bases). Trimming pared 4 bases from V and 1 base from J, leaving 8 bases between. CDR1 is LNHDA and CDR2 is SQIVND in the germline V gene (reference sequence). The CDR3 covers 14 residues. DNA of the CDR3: TGTGCCAGTAGTACGGGACGGAGCAATCAGCCCCAGCATTTT. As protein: CASSTGRSNQPQHF.

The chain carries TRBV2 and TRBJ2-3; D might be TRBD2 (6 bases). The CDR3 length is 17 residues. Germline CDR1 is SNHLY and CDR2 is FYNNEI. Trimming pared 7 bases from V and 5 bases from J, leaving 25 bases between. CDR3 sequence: CASNRDRGIPRGDTQYF. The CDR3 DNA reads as TGTGCCAGCAACCGAGACCGGGGGATCCCCCGAGGAGATACGCAGTATTTT.

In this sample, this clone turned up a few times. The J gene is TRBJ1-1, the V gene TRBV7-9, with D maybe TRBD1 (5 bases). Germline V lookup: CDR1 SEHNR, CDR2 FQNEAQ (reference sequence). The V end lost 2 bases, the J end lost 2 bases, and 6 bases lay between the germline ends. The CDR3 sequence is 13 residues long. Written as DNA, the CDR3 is TGTGCCAGCAGCTTAACAGGAAACACTGAAGCTTTCTTT. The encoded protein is CASSLTGNTEAFF.

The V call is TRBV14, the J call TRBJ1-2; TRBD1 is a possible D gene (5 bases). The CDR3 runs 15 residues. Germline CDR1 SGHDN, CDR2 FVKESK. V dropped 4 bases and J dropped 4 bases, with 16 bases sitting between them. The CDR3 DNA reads TGTGCCAGCAGCCCCCTTCGAGGGGATGGCTATGGCTACACCTTC. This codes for CASSPLRGDGYGYTF.

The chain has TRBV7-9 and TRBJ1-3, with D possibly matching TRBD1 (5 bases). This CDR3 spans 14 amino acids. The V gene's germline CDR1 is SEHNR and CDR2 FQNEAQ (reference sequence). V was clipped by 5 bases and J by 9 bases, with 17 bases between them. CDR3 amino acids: CASSRRDLRGTIYF. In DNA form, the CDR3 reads TGTGCCAGCAGCCGCCGGGACCTCCGGGGCACCATATATTTT.

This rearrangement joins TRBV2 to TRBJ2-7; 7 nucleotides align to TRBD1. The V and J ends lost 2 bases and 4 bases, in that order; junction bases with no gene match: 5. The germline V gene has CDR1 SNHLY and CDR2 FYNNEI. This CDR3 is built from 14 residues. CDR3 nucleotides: TGTGCCAGCAGTGAAAACAGGGGCGGTTACGAGCAGTACTTC. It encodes CASSENRGGYEQYF. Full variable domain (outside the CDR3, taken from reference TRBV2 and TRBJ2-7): EPEVTQTPSHQVTQMGQEVILRCVPISNHLYFYWYRQILGQKVEFLVSFYNNEISEKSEIFDDQFSVERPDGSNFTLKIRSTKLEDSAMYFCASSENRGGYEQYFGPGTRLTVT.

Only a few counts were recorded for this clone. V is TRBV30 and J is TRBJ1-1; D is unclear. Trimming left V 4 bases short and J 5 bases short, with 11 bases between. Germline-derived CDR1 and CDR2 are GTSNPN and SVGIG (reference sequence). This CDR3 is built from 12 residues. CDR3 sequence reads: CAWTPGRTEAFF. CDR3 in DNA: TGTGCCTGGACACCTGGGAGGACTGAAGCTTTCTTT. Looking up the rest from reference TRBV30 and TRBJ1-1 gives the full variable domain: SQTIHQWPATLVQPVGSPLSLECTVEGTSNPNLYWYRQAAGRGLQLLFYSVGIGQISSEVPQNLSASRPQDRQFILSSKKLLLSDSGFYLCAWTPGRTEAFFGQGTRLTVV.

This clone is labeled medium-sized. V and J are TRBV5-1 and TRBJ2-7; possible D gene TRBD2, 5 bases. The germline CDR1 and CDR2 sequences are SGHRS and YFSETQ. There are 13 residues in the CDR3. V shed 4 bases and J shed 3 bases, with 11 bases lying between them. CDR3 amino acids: CASSHGGGYEQYF. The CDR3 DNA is TGCGCCAGCAGCCACGGAGGAGGCTACGAGCAGTACTTC.

The CDR3 here is CASSLGQPNSGNTIYF. The CDR3 DNA is TGCGCCAGCAGCTTGGGACAGCCGAACTCTGGAAACACCATATATTTT. The rearrangement links TRBV5-1 to TRBJ1-3; tentatively, D is TRBD1 (5 bases). CDR1 and CDR2 (germline): SGHRS, YFSETQ. The CDR3 has 16 amino acids. V was clipped by 0 bases and J by 0 bases, with 10 bases between them.

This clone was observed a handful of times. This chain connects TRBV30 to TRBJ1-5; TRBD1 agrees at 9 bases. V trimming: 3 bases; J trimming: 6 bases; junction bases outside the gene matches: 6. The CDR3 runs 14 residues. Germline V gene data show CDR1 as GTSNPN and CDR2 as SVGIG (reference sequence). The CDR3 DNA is TGTGCCTGGAGGCGGACAGGGGTCACTCAGCCCCAGCATTTT. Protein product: CAWRRTGVTQPQHF.